This TCR beta chain is from a study of cytomegalovirus exposure and HLA in healthy donors. The PCR was carried out with 60 Vbeta primers and 13 Jbeta primers. Produced via immunoSEQ multiplex PCR; TCRdb's table is partial and in-frame only. The repertoire holds 95,000 to 150,000 clones, with 60% to 85% as singletons. This CDR3 spans 11 amino acids. Between the trimmed V and J ends, which lost 6 bases and 2 bases, there was a span of 4 bases. In germline, CDR1 is MNHNS, CDR2 SASEGT. Details on this clone: Its antigen is not known. This specimen includes other DNA sequences encoding the same CDR3.

Nominally healthy donors provided the samples, though records likely missed some immune exposures. Findings of the study overall: Prior analysis indicated that the majority of TCR beta V segments exhibited productivity approximately 87% or approximately 30% of the time. A highly shared variant cluster was judged a likely technical artifact.

The sequencing input was PBMCs. This chain uses TRBV6-1 with TRBJ1-1; no firm D call. The receptor comes from a woman aged 40 to 50 in good health and CMV-seronegative. CDR3 protein: CASRANTEAFF. The CDR3 coding sequence is TGTGCCAGCAGAGCAAACACTGAAGCTTTCTTT.